This is a list of T cell receptor beta chains from one sample in a study of Ad26.COV2.S vaccination and SARS-CoV-2 variants. Profiled with immunoSEQ multiplex PCR; TCRdb holds only in-frame clones, not every one. The sample consists of about 350,000 clones, 92% of them appearing once. The input for sequencing was peripheral blood, taken after recovery from COVID-19. Receptors were obtained from a human donor who had recovered from COVID-19. CDR3s include the opening cysteine and the closing phenylalanine or tryptophan. A D gene is named only where the DNA matches it firmly. Part of the rows lack a size; the others show once, few, many or a class for expanded clones.

CASSFSGGPGNTIYF,TGTGCCAGCAGCTTCAGCGGGGGGCCTGGAAACACCATATATTTT,-,once,TRBJ1-3,TRBV11-2
CASSPVGHGDKETQYF,TGTGCCAGTAGTCCTGTGGGACACGGAGACAAAGAGACCCAGTACTTC,-,-,TRBJ2-5,TRBV19
CASGGFTEAFF,TGTGCCAGCGGGGGGTTCACTGAAGCTTTCTTT,-,once,TRBJ1-1,TRBV6-5
CASSPLRSGGTTDTQYF,TGTGCCAGCTCACCACTAAGGTCAGGGGGCACCACAGATACGCAGTATTTT,TRBD1,-,TRBJ2-3,TRBV18
CATSDPAPRETQYF,TGTGCCACCAGTGATCCGGCGCCCCGAGAGACCCAGTACTTC,-,-,TRBJ2-5,TRBV24-1
CASRQLGGSYEQYF,TGTGCCAGCAGACAGCTGGGGGGCTCCTACGAGCAGTACTTC,-,-,TRBJ2-7,TRBV6-5
CASSMRQPSGTEAFF,TGTGCCAGTAGTATGCGGCAGCCCTCGGGGACTGAAGCTTTCTTT,-,-,TRBJ1-1,TRBV19
CASSADRVVFRNEKLFF,TGTGCCAGCAGTGCGGACAGGGTGGTATTTCGGAATGAAAAACTGTTTTTT,TRBD1,-,TRBJ1-4,TRBV6-1
CASSDSAGANSPLHF,TGTGCCAGCAGTGACTCAGCAGGGGCCAATTCACCCCTCCACTTT,-,-,TRBJ1-6,TRBV6-4
CASSLRPSGGRDTQYF,TGTGCCAGCAGCTTACGTCCTAGCGGGGGTAGAGATACGCAGTATTTT,TRBD2,-,TRBJ2-3,TRBV7-6
CAILARRQGTEAFF,TGTGCCATCCTAGCAAGGCGGCAGGGGACTGAAGCTTTCTTT,-,-,TRBJ1-1,TRBV21-1
CASSFDPGTTSDTQYF,TGTGCCAGCAGCTTCGACCCGGGGACTACCTCAGATACGCAGTATTTT,TRBD2,-,TRBJ2-3,TRBV7-9
CASSYGRGGAYEQYF,TGTGCCAGCAGTTACGGAAGAGGGGGCGCTTACGAGCAGTACTTC,TRBD1,-,TRBJ2-7,TRBV6-2/TRBV6-3
CASSLPGSMGMSF,TGTGCCAGCAGCTTACCAGGGTCAATGGGAATGTCCTTC,-,-,TRBJ1-2,TRBV7-9
CASSLGGADTEAFF,TGTGCCAGCAGCTTAGGGGGGGCTGACACTGAAGCTTTCTTT,-,-,TRBJ1-1,TRBV7-2
CASSFWTNYNEQFF,TGTGCCAGCAGCTTCTGGACAAACTACAATGAGCAGTTCTTC,-,-,TRBJ2-1,TRBV7-9
CASSSPTEGYGYTF,TGTGCCAGCAGTTCCCCGACAGAGGGCTATGGCTACACCTTC,-,-,TRBJ1-2,TRBV21-1
CASSLAPGQGAHGANVLTF,TGTGCCAGCAGCTTGGCCCCTGGCCAGGGGGCGCACGGGGCCAACGTCCTGACTTTC,TRBD1,once,TRBJ2-6,TRBV5-4
CASSLNSGGDQETQYF,TGTGCCAGCAGCTTAAATAGCGGGGGGGACCAAGAGACCCAGTACTTC,TRBD2,once,TRBJ2-5,TRBV7-3
CASSPGTRGNQPQHF,TGTGCCAGCAGCCCAGGGACCCGAGGAAATCAGCCCCAGCATTTT,-,-,TRBJ1-5,TRBV6-5
CASSPGTGVLYEQYF,TGTGCCAGCAGCCCGGGGACAGGGGTGCTCTACGAGCAGTACTTC,TRBD1,once,TRBJ2-7,TRBV3-1/TRBV3-2
CASSLVGGAIQETQYF,TGTGCCAGCAGCTTAGTTGGGGGGGCGATCCAAGAGACCCAGTACTTC,-,-,TRBJ2-5,TRBV7-2
CASSVVGEISTDTQYF,TGTGCCAGCAGCGTAGTGGGGGAGATAAGCACAGATACGCAGTATTTT,-,-,TRBJ2-3,TRBV9
CASSGYSGTASRGYTF,TGTGCCAGCAGCGGGTACTCCGGGACGGCAAGCCGTGGCTACACCTTC,-,-,TRBJ1-2,TRBV9
CASSQDQLNTEAFF,TGCGCCAGCAGCCAAGACCAGCTGAACACTGAAGCTTTCTTT,-,-,TRBJ1-1,TRBV4-3
CASSPQPHTVNEQFF,TGCGCCAGCAGCCCCCAGCCCCACACCGTCAATGAGCAGTTCTTC,-,-,TRBJ2-1,TRBV4-3
CASKGTSGANTGELFF,TGTGCCAGCAAAGGGACTAGCGGGGCAAACACCGGGGAGCTGTTTTTT,TRBD2,-,TRBJ2-2,TRBV11-2
CASSATSGGRETQYF,TGTGCCAGCAGCGCCACTAGCGGGGGGCGAGAGACCCAGTACTTC,TRBD2,-,TRBJ2-5,TRBV2
CASSIRGQRGAEAFF,TGTGCCAGTAGTATTCGGGGCCAGCGGGGTGCTGAAGCTTTCTTT,-,-,TRBJ1-1,TRBV19
CASSVEAGGLLDEQFF,TGTGCCAGCAGCGTAGAAGCGGGGGGGCTCTTAGATGAGCAGTTCTTC,TRBD2,-,TRBJ2-1,TRBV9
CASSFDRLPSYEQYF,TGTGCCAGCAGCTTCGACAGGCTCCCATCCTACGAGCAGTACTTC,-,-,TRBJ2-7,TRBV7-2
CASSLAAGAGTGELFF,TGTGCCAGCAGCTTAGCGGCAGGGGCGGGCACCGGGGAGCTGTTTTTT,-,-,TRBJ2-2,TRBV7-9
CASSRTGGIVNYGYTF,TGTGCCAGCAGCCGCACAGGGGGGATAGTTAACTATGGCTACACCTTC,TRBD1,-,TRBJ1-2,TRBV11-2
CASSWTSGVRETQYF,TGTGCCAGCAGCTGGACTAGCGGGGTGAGGGAGACCCAGTACTTC,TRBD2,-,TRBJ2-5,TRBV27
CASSPLGGTYNEQFF,TGTGCCAGCAGTCCCCTCGGGGGAACCTACAATGAGCAGTTCTTC,-,once,TRBJ2-1,TRBV6-2/TRBV6-3
CASSQWDRMNTEAFF,TGCGCCAGCAGCCAATGGGACAGAATGAACACTGAAGCTTTCTTT,TRBD1,-,TRBJ1-1,TRBV4-1
CASRRGSEEDTQYF,TGTGCCAGTAGGAGGGGGAGCGAGGAAGATACGCAGTATTTT,-,-,TRBJ2-3,TRBV19
CASSRHSYEQYF,TGTGCCAGCAGTCGGCACTCTTACGAGCAGTACTTC,-,-,TRBJ2-7,TRBV6-2/TRBV6-3
CAISATGGSSGANVLTF,TGTGCCATCAGTGCAACAGGGGGCAGTAGTGGGGCCAACGTCCTGACTTTC,TRBD1,-,TRBJ2-6,TRBV10-3
CASSYSGGAQETQYF,TGTGCCAGCAGTTACTCGGGGGGCGCCCAAGAGACCCAGTACTTC,-,-,TRBJ2-5,TRBV6-5
CASSQDQGLGEETQYF,TGCGCCAGCAGCCAAGACCAAGGCCTAGGCGAAGAGACCCAGTACTTC,-,-,TRBJ2-5,TRBV4-1
CASSELGYEQYF,TGTGCCAGCAGTGAACTAGGCTACGAGCAGTACTTC,-,-,TRBJ2-7,TRBV2
CATQGGAPNTEAFF,TGTGCCACCCAGGGGGGGGCTCCGAACACTGAAGCTTTCTTT,TRBD1,-,TRBJ1-1,TRBV10-3
CASSLAPFYNNSPLHF,TGTGCCAGCAGCTTGGCCCCGTTCTATAATAATTCACCCCTCCACTTT,-,-,TRBJ1-6,TRBV5-8
CASSIWYSRNTGELFF,TGTGCCAGTAGTATTTGGTACAGCCGGAACACCGGGGAGCTGTTTTTT,-,-,TRBJ2-2,TRBV19
CASSSNSGLGYEQYF,TGTGCCAGCAGTTCCAATTCGGGACTAGGCTACGAGCAGTACTTC,TRBD2,-,TRBJ2-7,TRBV6-6
CASSLGEGSAFF,TGTGCCAGCAGCTTAGGTGAGGGCTCAGCTTTCTTT,-,-,TRBJ1-1,TRBV7-9
CASSLTGPDTEAFF,TGCGCCAGCAGCTTAACAGGTCCCGACACTGAAGCTTTCTTT,-,-,TRBJ1-1,TRBV5-1
CASSLQGEDEKLFF,TGTGCCAGCAGCTTACAAGGGGAGGATGAAAAACTGTTTTTT,-,-,TRBJ1-4,TRBV7-8
CASSLQGNTIYF,TGTGCCAGCAGCTTACAGGGGAACACCATATATTTT,-,-,TRBJ1-3,TRBV7-9